These 24 T cell receptor beta chains were all obtained from the same sample, sequenced in a study of shared clonotypes between healthy human individuals. Clones were read by immunoSEQ multiplex PCR, and TCRdb kept only the in-frame ones, dropping some. The table lists over a million clones, roughly 96% of them singletons. The sequencing sample was made of naive CD4+ T cells sorted from blood. The subset was: CD45RA+ positively selected. The receptors stem from a man aged 25 to 40 in good health.

The chain recombines TRBV29-1 with TRBJ1-1; D is ambiguous. Trimming shortened V by 7 bases and J by 7 bases, and 16 bases separated the two germline ends. The CDR3 runs to 12 residues. Germline V gene sequence: CDR1 SQVTM, CDR2 ANQGSEA. CDR3 loop: CSAGTTGLEAFF. The CDR3 DNA reads TGCAGCGCGGGAACGACGGGCCTTGAAGCTTTCTTT.

The J gene is TRBJ2-7, the V gene TRBV2; the match to TRBD2 covers 7 bases. Germline CDR1 reads SNHLY; CDR2 reads FYNNEI. V shed 3 bases and J 0 bases; nucleotides not matched to a gene: 5. The CDR3 extends over 15 amino acids. This CDR3 reads CASSEVGGFSYEQYF. CDR3 nucleotide sequence: TGTGCCAGCAGTGAGGTCGGGGGGTTCTCCTACGAGCAGTACTTC.

CDR3 protein: CASSALGGDPNSYEQYF. The CDR3 bases are TGTGCCAGCAGTGCGCTGGGGGGCGACCCCAACTCCTACGAGCAGTACTTC. V usage is TRBV2 and J usage is TRBJ2-7, with D perhaps being TRBD1 or TRBD2 (6 bases each). Germline loops: CDR1 SNHLY, CDR2 FYNNEI. The CDR3 is 17 amino acids. V dropped 4 bases and J dropped 0 bases, with 19 bases sitting between them.

V is TRBV2 and J is TRBJ1-5; D is ambiguous. Per the germline V gene, CDR1 is SNHLY and CDR2 is FYNNEI. Trimming shortened V by 1 base and J by 4 bases, and 8 bases separated the two germline ends. The CDR3 has 14 amino acids. CDR3 DNA sequence: TGTGCCAGCAGTGAAGGAAGGAGAAATCAGCCCCAGCATTTT. Translation: CASSEGRRNQPQHF.

The V and J genes are TRBV6-1 and TRBJ1-2; TRBD1 is a possible D gene (6 bases). Germline CDR1 reads MNHNS; CDR2 reads SASEGT. The CDR3 covers 15 residues. Trimming stripped 6 bases from V and 1 base from J, with 15 bases between. CDR3 sequence reads: CASSHRGGLNYGYTF. CDR3 nucleotides: TGTGCCAGCAGCCATAGAGGGGGTCTTAACTATGGCTACACCTTC.

The V call is TRBV7-9, the J call TRBJ2-3; 7 bases are a match to TRBD2. The germline CDR1 and CDR2 sequences are SEHNR and FQNEAQ (reference sequence). With 6 bases clipped from V and 6 bases from J, the junction kept 6 bases outside the gene matches. The length of the CDR3 is 13 residues. As DNA, the CDR3 is TGTGCCAGCAGAGGACTAGTTGGCGATACGCAGTATTTT. Translating gives CASRGLVGDTQYF.

V is TRBV18 and J is TRBJ2-1; 7 bases are a match to TRBD2. Germline CDR1 and CDR2: KGHSH and LQKENI. The CDR3 runs to 15 residues. The V and J ends lost 2 bases and 4 bases, in that order; junction bases with no gene match: 5. The CDR3 DNA sequence: TGTGCCAGCTCACCAGGTGCGGGACTATACAATGAGCAGTTCTTC. Its protein product is CASSPGAGLYNEQFF.

This chain uses TRBV5-1 with TRBJ2-7; 10 bases agree with TRBD1. V dropped 3 bases and J dropped 4; count of bases not matched to a gene: 1. CDR1 is SGHRS and CDR2 is YFSETQ in the germline V gene. The CDR3 runs 13 residues. The CDR3 sequence: CASSSDRGYEQYF. The DNA for the CDR3 is TGCGCCAGCAGCTCGGACAGGGGGTACGAGCAGTACTTC. The variable domain in full, with the rest retrieved from reference TRBV5-1 and TRBJ2-7, is KAGVTQTPRYLIKTRGQQVTLSCSPISGHRSVSWYQQTPGQGLQFLFEYFSETQRNKGNFPGRFSGRQFSNSRSEMNVSTLELGDSALYLCASSSDRGYEQYFGPGTRLTVT.

The gene calls are TRBV29-1 and TRBJ2-7; D may be TRBD1 (5 bases). The V end was cut by 4 bases, the J end by 0 bases, with 16 bases between. The V gene's germline CDR1 is SQVTM and CDR2 ANQGSEA. This CDR3 is built from 15 residues. CDR3 in DNA: TGCAGCGTTGGGGCCTGGGGCCCGAGCTCCTACGAGCAGTACTTC. The encoded protein is CSVGAWGPSSYEQYF.

The chain combines TRBV6-6 with TRBJ2-1; D gene uncertain. The ends were cut back, 4 bases at V and 4 bases at J, with 5 bases in the middle. Germline CDR1 and CDR2: MNHNY and SVGAGI (reference sequence). The CDR3 loop spans 12 amino acids. CDR3 sequence: CASSSRYNEQFF. CDR3 bases: TGTGCCAGCAGTTCCAGGTACAATGAGCAGTTCTTC.

The rearrangement uses TRBV27 and TRBJ2-6, with 9 bases lining up with TRBD2. Losses at the gene ends were 5 bases for V and 0 bases for J; bases not matched to a gene: 8. Germline V gene sequence: CDR1 MNHEY, CDR2 SMNVEV (reference sequence). The CDR3 consists of 18 residues. This CDR3 is CASSPLAGLDSGANVLTF. CDR3 sequence (DNA): TGTGCCAGCAGTCCTCTAGCGGGATTAGACTCTGGGGCCAACGTCCTGACTTTC.

The chain is built from TRBV5-1 and TRBJ2-1; TRBD1 aligns across 7 bases. V shed 4 bases and J 7 bases; nucleotides not matched to a gene: 5. Germline V gene lookup returns CDR1 SGHRS and CDR2 YFSETQ. This CDR3 is built from 13 residues. Here the CDR3 DNA reads TGCGCCAGCAGCGGCCCAGGGGGAAATGAGCAGTTCTTC. This sequence encodes CASSGPGGNEQFF.

The chain recombines TRBV9 with TRBJ2-1; perhaps TRBD2 as D (8 bases). Per germline, CDR1 SGDLS and CDR2 YYNGEE. V was cut by 4 bases and J by 4 bases, with 24 bases left in between. The CDR3 is 18 residues long. This chain's CDR3 is CASSPGGSGTTFYNEQFF. For the CDR3, the DNA is TGTGCCAGCAGCCCAGGGGGTAGCGGGACTACCTTTTACAATGAGCAGTTCTTC.

The CDR3 is CATPPGNEKLFF. For the CDR3, the DNA is TGTGCCACCCCCCCGGGGAATGAAAAACTGTTTTTT. This chain joins TRBV14 and TRBJ1-4; D not resolved. Deletions cut 10 bases from V and 5 bases from J, with 11 bases between. Germline CDR1 and CDR2: SGHDN and FVKESK. The CDR3 length is 12 residues.

The CDR3 loop reads CASSQEAGLDGYTF. The CDR3 DNA follows: TGTGCCAGCAGCCAAGAGGCAGGGTTGGATGGCTACACCTTC. This rearrangement joins TRBV4-2 to TRBJ1-2; D may be TRBD1 (5 bases). Germline CDR1 reads LGHNA; CDR2 reads YNFKEQ. The CDR3 sequence is 14 residues long. V was cut by 0 bases and J by 6 bases, with 11 bases left in between.

The gene calls are TRBV7-9 and TRBJ1-1, with unresolved D. Germline V lookup: CDR1 SEHNR, CDR2 FQNEAQ (reference sequence). Trimming took off 5 bases at V and 0 bases at J, with 10 bases between the two ends. This CDR3 has 14 residues. CDR3 in amino acids: CASSPGQLNTEAFF. DNA of the CDR3: TGTGCCAGCAGCCCCGGGCAGCTGAACACTGAAGCTTTCTTT.

A word on this clone: The sample has other DNA sequences that encode this CDR3 too. The rearrangement joins TRBV2 to TRBJ1-4, with 9 bases that match TRBD1. J was trimmed by 5 bases and V by 6 bases; bases with no gene match: 1. This CDR3 contains 13 residues. CDR1 and CDR2 from the germline V gene are SNHLY and FYNNEI. The chain's CDR3 is CASSGQGNEKLFF. CDR3 DNA sequence: TGTGCCAGCAGCGGACAGGGGAATGAAAAACTGTTTTTT.

This clone appeared once. Other DNA sequences from this sample encode an identical CDR3 as well. CDR3 DNA sequence: TGTGCCAGCTCAGGCCAAGAGACCCAGTACTTC. Protein product: CASSGQETQYF. The genes are TRBV18 and TRBJ2-5; no clear D gene. The CDR3 spans 11 residues. CDR1 is KGHSH and CDR2 is LQKENI in the germline V gene. V lost 5 bases and J 1 base, leaving 2 bases between the germline ends.

The chain carries TRBV11-2 and TRBJ1-1; 7 bases line up with TRBD1. The V and J ends lost 2 bases and 3 bases, in that order; junction bases with no gene match: 3. The CDR3 is made up of 14 amino acids. The germline V gene encodes CDR1 SGHAT and CDR2 FQNNGV. CDR3 in amino acids: CASSLRGRDTEAFF. In DNA form, the CDR3 reads TGTGCCAGCAGCTTAAGGGGGCGCGACACTGAAGCTTTCTTT.

The CDR3 DNA follows: TGTGCCAGCAGCTTAGATCTGGGGGCAGGAAAACTGTTTTTT. This translates into CASSLDLGAGKLFF. This sequence joins TRBV11-2 and TRBJ1-4; the D gene is possibly TRBD1 (6 bases). V was trimmed by 0 bases and J by 10 bases, leaving 12 bases between them. Germline loops: CDR1 SGHAT, CDR2 FQNNGV. The CDR3 contains 14 residues.

J is TRBJ2-7 and V is TRBV5-1; perhaps TRBD1 as D (5 bases). The germline gives CDR1 SGHRS, CDR2 YFSETQ. The CDR3 is 17 residues long. Trimming pared 0 bases from V and 0 bases from J, leaving 16 bases between. CDR3: CASSLAVLGQNSYEQYF. CDR3 nucleotides: TGCGCCAGCAGCTTGGCCGTGTTGGGGCAAAACTCCTACGAGCAGTACTTC.

This clone was seen more than once but under ten times. The chain couples TRBV9 to TRBJ2-2; D could derive from TRBD1 or TRBD2 (5 bases each). Germline CDR1 and CDR2: SGDLS and YYNGEE. CDR3 length: 14 amino acids. The germline V and J ends were trimmed by 0 bases and 4 bases, with 7 bases remaining between them. CDR3 region: CASSVDGGTGELFF. The DNA of the CDR3 is TGTGCCAGCAGCGTAGATGGGGGCACCGGGGAGCTGTTTTTT.

The V and J genes are TRBV11-3 and TRBJ1-1; no firm D call. Trimming took off 1 base at V and 0 bases at J, with 3 bases between the two ends. There are 13 residues in the CDR3. Germline CDR1 is SGHNT and CDR2 is YENEEA. Here the CDR3 DNA reads TGTGCCAGCAGCTTAGTCATGAACACTGAAGCTTTCTTT. The encoded protein is CASSLVMNTEAFF.

A word on this clone: The same CDR3 is also encoded by other DNA sequences in this sample. The V call is TRBV19, the J call TRBJ2-6; D assignment may be TRBD1 or TRBD2 (5 bases each). Between the trimmed V and J ends, which lost 3 bases and 0 bases, there was a span of 6 bases. This CDR3 contains 15 residues. Looked up from germline, CDR1 is LNHDA and CDR2 is SQIVND (reference sequence). The CDR3 DNA sequence: TGTGCCAGTAGTATTGGGGGCTCTGGGGCCAACGTCCTGACTTTC. Amino acid sequence: CASSIGGSGANVLTF.